The clone carrying this TCR beta chain appeared a few times. V shed 5 bases and J 4 bases; nucleotides not matched to a gene: 14. CDR3 length equals 17 residues. Germline-derived CDR1 and CDR2 are MNHEY and SMNVEV (reference sequence). The data originate from a study of blood T cell repertoires in COVID-19. Across the whole study: COVID-19 samples, acute and convalescent, were from the United States, Italy and Spain. T cells, B-cell-depleted T cells, or PBMCs supplied cDNA or gDNA.

Source study methods: Researchers report that nucleated cell counts were estimated from reference gene primer amplification. The repertoire was sequenced with immunoSEQ multiplex PCR; TCRdb's copy has only in-frame clones and lacks some. V and J calls and clone size are given by that table; D and trimming were obtained from the DNA. The table lists approximately 28,000 clones, 60% to 80% of them singletons, with approximately 21% in the top ten. The sequenced sample consisted of peripheral blood. The rearrangement joins TRBV27 to TRBJ1-2; 9 nucleotides match TRBD1. The receptor comes from a boy younger than 10 with active or convalescent COVID-19. The CDR3, as DNA: TGTGCCAGCAGTCCTTGGGCCCAGTCACAGGGGGCCTATGGCTACACCTTC. It yields the protein CASSPWAQSQGAYGYTF.